Following are 20 T cell receptor beta chains from one sample sequenced in a study of blood T cell repertoires in COVID-19. TCRdb's copy holds only in-frame clones and misses some; the assay was immunoSEQ multiplex PCR. The sample has more than 250,000 clones; about 84% are singletons. The sample consisted of peripheral blood. The origin of the receptors is a woman aged 45-65 years with acute or convalescent COVID-19.

The chain has TRBV3-1 (or the pseudogene TRBV3-2) and TRBJ1-4; perhaps TRBD1 as D (6 bases). Germline V gives CDR1 LGHDT, CDR2 YNNKEL (reference sequence). The V gene lost 6 bases and the J gene lost 5 bases, with 16 bases spanning the gap. The CDR3 loop spans 15 amino acids. The CDR3 DNA sequence: TGTGCCAGCAGTCCTATAGGGACACGAAATGAAAAACTGTTTTTT. Translation gives CASSPIGTRNEKLFF.

The rearrangement links TRBV2 to TRBJ2-3; a possible D gene is TRBD1 (6 bases). CDR3 size: 14 residues. Trimming left V 10 bases short and J 0 bases short, with 14 bases between. The germline gives CDR1 SNHLY, CDR2 FYNNEI. CDR3 nucleotide sequence: TGTGCCAAACAGGACAGTGCTAGCACAGATACGCAGTATTTT. Translated: CAKQDSASTDTQYF.

This rearrangement joins TRBV6-5 to TRBJ1-4, with D perhaps TRBD1 (5 bases). V was pared by 8 bases and J by 3 bases, with 13 bases between. CDR3 length: 14 amino acids. From germline, CDR1 is MNHEY and CDR2 SVGAGI. CDR3 DNA sequence: TGTGCCAGCCGTCAGGGTTTGTCTAATGAAAAACTGTTTTTT. Its translation is CASRQGLSNEKLFF.

The chain recombines TRBV3-1 (or the pseudogene TRBV3-2) with TRBJ2-7, with TRBD1 matching 9 bases. V shed 4 bases and J 6 bases; nucleotides not matched to a gene: 10. This CDR3 is built from 15 residues. Per the germline V gene, CDR1 is LGHDT and CDR2 is YNNKEL (reference sequence). In nucleotides, the CDR3 is TGTGCCAGCAGCCGGCCCGGGACAGGGAGGCTCGAGCAGTACTTC. Translated: CASSRPGTGRLEQYF.

The chain combines TRBV7-2 with TRBJ1-5; TRBD1 might be the D (6 bases). Germline V CDR1 and CDR2: SGHTA, FQGNSA. V lost 1 base, J lost 0 bases, and 7 bases lay in between. This CDR3 is 15 amino acids long. The CDR3, as DNA: TGTGCCAGCAGCTTAGGGGGGCATAGCAATCAGCCCCAGCATTTT. Encoded protein: CASSLGGHSNQPQHF.

The CDR3 sequence is CASTLGGSPTNYGYTF. CDR3 DNA sequence: TGTGCCAGCACCCTAGGGGGTTCTCCAACTAACTATGGCTACACCTTC. V gene TRBV28 combines with J gene TRBJ1-2; TRBD1 might be the D (6 bases). The CDR3 is 16 residues long. The germline V gene has CDR1 MDHEN and CDR2 SYDVKM. V dropped 7 bases and J dropped 0 bases, with 18 bases sitting between them.

CDR3 loop: CASSYSGRGAYEQYF. Here the CDR3 DNA reads TGTGCCAGCAGTTACAGCGGGAGGGGTGCCTACGAGCAGTACTTC. The V call is TRBV6-2 or TRBV6-3, the J call TRBJ2-7; 10 nucleotides agree with TRBD2. The CDR3 has 15 residues. Trimming took 2 bases from V and 2 from J; bases not matched to a gene: 3. Germline V gene lookup returns CDR1 MNHEY and CDR2 SVGEGT.

CDR3 region: CASKYRGVTDTQYF. Here the CDR3 DNA reads TGTGCCAGCAAATACAGGGGCGTCACAGATACGCAGTATTTT. The chain joins TRBV6-6 to TRBJ2-3, with 7 bases aligning to TRBD1. There are 14 residues in the CDR3. The germline gives CDR1 MNHNY, CDR2 SVGAGI (reference sequence). V was clipped by 7 bases and J by 2 bases; unmatched bases: 6.

V gene TRBV5-1 combines with J gene TRBJ1-1, with 8 nucleotides matching TRBD1. The CDR3 runs 15 residues. CDR1 is SGHRS and CDR2 is YFSETQ in the germline V gene. J lost 5 bases, V lost 4 bases, and 10 bases had no gene match. CDR3 nucleotide sequence: TGCGCCAGCAGCCCCGGGGCAGGGGGCGGTACTGAAGCTTTCTTT. Amino acid sequence: CASSPGAGGGTEAFF.

The chain is built from TRBV7-3 and TRBJ2-2; 9 positions match TRBD2. The junction had 6 bases not matched to a gene; V was cut back by 2 bases and J by 5 bases. The germline CDR1 and CDR2 sequences are SGHTA and FQGTGA. CDR3 length equals 16 residues. The CDR3 bases are TGTGCCAGCAGCTTAGAGCGTCTAGCGGGAACCGGGGAGCTGTTTTTT. Protein product: CASSLERLAGTGELFF.

The J gene is TRBJ1-3, the V gene TRBV18; D is unclear. The CDR3 length is 15 residues. CDR1 and CDR2 (germline): KGHSH, LQKENI. V was clipped by 3 bases and J by 4 bases, with 13 bases between them. The DNA for the CDR3 is TGTGCCAGCTCACCCCCCGGGAGCGCCGGAAACACCATATATTTT. Translation: CASSPPGSAGNTIYF.

The chain uses TRBV4-2 and TRBJ2-3; possibly TRBD2 for D (6 bases). V was shortened by 0 bases and J by 5 bases, with 15 bases between the two germline ends. Per germline, CDR1 LGHNA and CDR2 YNFKEQ. This CDR3 has 16 amino acids. Here the CDR3 DNA reads TGTGCCAGCAGCCAAGAGGGGCGGGACCACCTAGATACGCAGTATTTT. This codes for CASSQEGRDHLDTQYF.

The chain uses TRBV6-5 and TRBJ1-2; the D gene is possibly TRBD1 (6 bases). The ends were cut back, 7 bases at V and 4 bases at J, with 13 bases in the middle. The CDR3 has 13 amino acids. Germline CDR1 reads MNHEY; CDR2 reads SVGAGI. The CDR3 loop is CASTTSGVYGYTF. The CDR3 DNA reads as TGTGCCAGCACTACTTCAGGGGTCTATGGCTACACCTTC.

The V call is TRBV2, the J call TRBJ1-1, with D uncertain. Germline V gene sequence: CDR1 SNHLY, CDR2 FYNNEI. Trimming stripped 8 bases from V and 3 bases from J, with 13 bases between. The CDR3 loop spans 13 amino acids. As DNA, the CDR3 is TGTGCCAGCTCAACCACGGAGGACACTGAAGCTTTCTTT. Protein: CASSTTEDTEAFF. Drawing the rest from reference TRBV2 and TRBJ1-1, the complete variable domain is EPEVTQTPSHQVTQMGQEVILRCVPISNHLYFYWYRQILGQKVEFLVSFYNNEISEKSEIFDDQFSVERPDGSNFTLKIRSTKLEDSAMYFCASSTTEDTEAFFGQGTRLTVV.

J is TRBJ1-3 and V is TRBV19; 7 nucleotides line up with TRBD1. The length of the CDR3 is 14 residues. The V gene end was trimmed by 7 bases and the J gene end by 0 bases; junction bases not matched to a gene: 3. Germline V gene sequence: CDR1 LNHDA, CDR2 SQIVND (reference sequence). This CDR3 reads CASTSGGSGNTIYF. For the CDR3, the DNA is TGTGCCAGTACGTCAGGGGGCTCTGGAAACACCATATATTTT.

A remark on this clone: The sample contains more than one DNA sequence encoding this CDR3. The V gene is TRBV7-3, the J gene TRBJ1-1, with a weak D call TRBD1 (5 bases). Germline V gene data show CDR1 as SGHTA and CDR2 as FQGTGA. V was shortened by 2 bases and J by 1 base, with 5 bases between the two germline ends. The length of the CDR3 is 13 residues. CDR3 in amino acids: CASSLQGNTEAFF. CDR3 bases: TGTGCCAGCAGCTTACAGGGGAACACTGAAGCTTTCTTT.

V gene TRBV6-1 combines with J gene TRBJ1-1; TRBD1 agrees at 7 bases. This CDR3 has 13 amino acids. V dropped 4 bases and J dropped 4; count of bases not matched to a gene: 3. Germline lookup yields CDR1 MNHNS and CDR2 SASEGT. In DNA form, the CDR3 reads TGTGCCAGCAGTGTTAGGGGGCCCACTGAAGCTTTCTTT. This sequence encodes CASSVRGPTEAFF.

In this sample, this clone turned up a few times. The chain carries TRBV11-2 and TRBJ2-7, with unresolved D. There are 11 residues in the CDR3. The germline V and J ends were trimmed by 1 base and 6 bases, with 4 bases remaining between them. Germline V gene data show CDR1 as SGHAT and CDR2 as FQNNGV. CDR3 nucleotides: TGTGCCAGCAGCTTAGCCGGCGAGCAGTACTTC. It codes for CASSLAGEQYF.

J is TRBJ1-2 and V is TRBV6-5; 7 positions agree with TRBD1. The germline CDR1 and CDR2 sequences are MNHEY and SVGAGI. The CDR3 sequence is 12 residues long. V dropped 8 bases and J dropped 5; count of bases not matched to a gene: 5. CDR3 sequence: CASRQGEYGYTF. CDR3 bases: TGTGCCAGCCGGCAGGGGGAATATGGCTACACCTTC.

This CDR3 reads CASSLLSSGSEKETQYF. The CDR3 DNA reads TGTGCCAGCAGTTTATTATCTAGCGGGAGCGAGAAAGAGACCCAGTACTTC. The chain combines TRBV28 with TRBJ2-5; 10 bases fit TRBD2. The CDR3 runs to 17 residues. J gave up 3 bases and V 1 base, and 8 bases lay outside the gene matches. Germline assignment: CDR1 MDHEN and CDR2 SYDVKM.